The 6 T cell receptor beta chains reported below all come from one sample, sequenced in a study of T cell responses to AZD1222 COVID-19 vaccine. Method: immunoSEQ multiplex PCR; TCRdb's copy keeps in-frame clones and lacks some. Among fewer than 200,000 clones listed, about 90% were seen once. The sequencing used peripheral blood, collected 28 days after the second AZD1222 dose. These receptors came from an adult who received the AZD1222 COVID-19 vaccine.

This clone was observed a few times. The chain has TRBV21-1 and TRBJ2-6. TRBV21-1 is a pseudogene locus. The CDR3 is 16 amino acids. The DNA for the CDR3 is TGTGCCAGCAGCAAGGGACGAGGGGACGGGGCCAACGTCCTGACTTTC. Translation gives CASSKGRGDGANVLTF.

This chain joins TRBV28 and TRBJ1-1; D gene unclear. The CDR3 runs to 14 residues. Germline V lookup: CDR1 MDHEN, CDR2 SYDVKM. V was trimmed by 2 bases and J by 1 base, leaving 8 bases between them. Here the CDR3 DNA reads TGTGCCAGCAGTTTAGTAATAGCGAACACTGAAGCTTTCTTT. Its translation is CASSLVIANTEAFF.

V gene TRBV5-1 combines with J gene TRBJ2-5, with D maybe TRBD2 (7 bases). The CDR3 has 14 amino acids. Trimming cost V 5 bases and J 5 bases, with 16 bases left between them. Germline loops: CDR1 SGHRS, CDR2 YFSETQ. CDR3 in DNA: TGCGCCAGCAGTGCCCTGGGGGGGCGCGAGACCCAGTACTTC. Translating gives CASSALGGRETQYF.

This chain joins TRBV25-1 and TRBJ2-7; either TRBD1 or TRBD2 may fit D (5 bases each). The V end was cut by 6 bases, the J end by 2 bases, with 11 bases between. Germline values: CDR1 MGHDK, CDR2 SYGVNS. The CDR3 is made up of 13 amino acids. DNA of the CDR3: TGTGCCAGCAGCGGGCAGGGAGCCTACGAGCAGTACTTC. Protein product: CASSGQGAYEQYF.

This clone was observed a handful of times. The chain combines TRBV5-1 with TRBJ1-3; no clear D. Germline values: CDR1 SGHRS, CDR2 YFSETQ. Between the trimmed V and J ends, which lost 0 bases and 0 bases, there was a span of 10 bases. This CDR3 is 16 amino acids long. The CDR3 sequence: CASSLESPSSGNTIYF. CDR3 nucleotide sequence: TGCGCCAGCAGCTTGGAGAGTCCGAGCTCTGGAAACACCATATATTTT.

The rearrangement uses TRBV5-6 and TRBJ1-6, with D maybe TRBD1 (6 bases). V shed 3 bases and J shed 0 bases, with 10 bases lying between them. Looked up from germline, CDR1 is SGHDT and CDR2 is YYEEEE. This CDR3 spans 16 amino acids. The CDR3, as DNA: TGTGCCAGCAGCTCCAGGGGAAGCTCCTATAATTCACCCCTCCACTTT. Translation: CASSSRGSSYNSPLHF.